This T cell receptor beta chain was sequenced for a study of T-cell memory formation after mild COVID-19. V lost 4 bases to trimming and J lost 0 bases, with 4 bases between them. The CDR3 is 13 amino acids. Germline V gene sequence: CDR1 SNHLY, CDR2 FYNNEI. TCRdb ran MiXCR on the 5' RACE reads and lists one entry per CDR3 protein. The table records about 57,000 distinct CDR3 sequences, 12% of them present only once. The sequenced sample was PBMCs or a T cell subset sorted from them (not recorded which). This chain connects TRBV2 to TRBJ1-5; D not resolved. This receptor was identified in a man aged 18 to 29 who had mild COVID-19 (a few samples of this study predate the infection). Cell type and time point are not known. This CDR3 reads CASSGDSNQPQHF. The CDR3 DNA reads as TGTGCCAGCAGTGGGGATAGCAATCAGCCCCAGCATTTT.